These 8 T cell receptor beta chains came from one sample sequenced in a study of blood T cells in healthy people across ages. Primers used in a second PCR of about 6 to 12 cycles were a sample-barcoded 5' primer and a J-beta primer mix. A single record per CDR3 protein comes from TCRdb applying MiXCR to the 5' RACE reads. The sample holds about 1,400,000 distinct CDR3 sequences, 40% to 50% seen once. Sequencing was performed on blood. Source of these receptors: a woman aged 18-29 years in good health.

This clonotype occurred a few times. V gene TRBV2 combines with J gene TRBJ2-1, with D perhaps TRBD1 (6 bases). The CDR3 extends over 13 amino acids. The V gene lost 9 bases and the J gene lost 6 bases, with 15 bases spanning the gap. Germline lookup yields CDR1 SNHLY and CDR2 FYNNEI. Written as DNA, the CDR3 is TGTGCCAGAAAGGGGGTTGGGGTCAATGAGCAGTTCTTC. Protein product: CARKGVGVNEQFF.

Comment on this clonotype: A junction boundary mismatches the germline segment, possibly from a read error. The chain couples TRBV10-3 to TRBJ2-3; D is ambiguous. CDR3 length: 15 amino acids. The V gene's germline CDR1 is ENHRY and CDR2 SYGVKD. The CDR3 is CAVSVAEYSTDTQYF. The CDR3 DNA follows: TGTGCCGTCAGTGTGGCAGAGTATAGCACAGATACGCAGTATTTT.

The chain is built from TRBV29-1 and TRBJ1-2; D unresolved. The length of the CDR3 is 12 residues. Trimming left V 1 base short and J 6 bases short, with 9 bases between. Germline values: CDR1 SQVTM, CDR2 ANQGSEA. The CDR3 DNA sequence: TGCAGCGTTGAAGCAGGTCGGGATGGCTACACCTTC. Translating gives CSVEAGRDGYTF.

The J gene is TRBJ2-7, the V gene TRBV6-5; tentatively, D is TRBD2 (5 bases). Germline V gene data show CDR1 as MNHEY and CDR2 as SVGAGI. V shed 3 bases and J shed 2 bases, with 11 bases lying between them. The CDR3 runs to 14 residues. DNA of the CDR3: TGTGCCAGCAGTTATCGAGGGCTAGCCTACGAGCAGTACTTC. This sequence encodes CASSYRGLAYEQYF.

This clonotype was recorded many times. The CDR3 loop reads CASSPTSGGSYEQYF. The CDR3 DNA sequence: TGTGCCAGCAGTCCGACTAGCGGGGGGTCCTACGAGCAGTACTTC. The chain links TRBV27 to TRBJ2-7; TRBD2 matches at 13 bases. V gave up 5 bases and J gave up 1 base; unmatched junction bases: 2. The germline CDR1 and CDR2 sequences are MNHEY and SMNVEV (reference sequence). CDR3 length: 15 residues.

The chain recombines TRBV28 with TRBJ2-3; 11 positions agree with TRBD2. The trim removed 6 bases at V and 8 bases at J, leaving 10 bases unmatched. Germline V gives CDR1 MDHEN, CDR2 SYDVKM. The CDR3 has 15 residues. This CDR3 is CASSALAGGSGTQYF. The CDR3, as DNA: TGTGCCAGCAGCGCCCTAGCGGGAGGAAGTGGTACGCAGTATTTT.

This clonotype has only a few counts. This chain connects TRBV4-1 to TRBJ1-4, with D tentatively TRBD1 (5 bases). This CDR3 has 14 residues. Deletions cut 6 bases from V and 3 bases from J, with 11 bases between. Germline V gives CDR1 MGHRA, CDR2 YSYEKL. The CDR3 reads CASREGTANEKLFF. CDR3 in DNA: TGCGCCAGCAGGGAGGGGACGGCTAATGAAAAACTGTTTTTT.

This clonotype was seen only once. This sequence joins TRBV9 and TRBJ2-1, with D uncertain. Between the trimmed V and J ends, which lost 0 bases and 0 bases, there was a span of 10 bases. The CDR3 is made up of 16 amino acids. Germline CDR1 and CDR2: SGDLS and YYNGEE. Here the CDR3 reads CASSVGTGHSYNEQFF. The CDR3 nucleotides read TGTGCCAGCAGCGTAGGAACGGGCCACTCCTACAATGAGCAGTTCTTC. The full variable domain, its missing parts supplied by reference TRBV9 and TRBJ2-1, is DSGVTQTPKHLITATGQRVTLRCSPRSGDLSVYWYQQSLDQGLQFLIQYYNGEERAKGNILERFSAQQFPDLHSELNLSSLELGDSALYFCASSVGTGHSYNEQFFGPGTRLTVL.